A selection of T cell receptor beta chains follows, all from one sample in a study of blood T cell repertoires in COVID-19. Profiled with immunoSEQ multiplex PCR; TCRdb holds only in-frame clones, not every one. This table holds 400,000 or so clones, roughly nine tenths found once. Sequences were obtained from PBMCs or T cells enriched from blood (not recorded which). All receptors derive from a man aged 25 to 40 who had recovered from COVID-19. The CDR3 runs from the conserved cysteine through the conserved F or W. The order of the fields is D gene, V gene, clone size, J gene, CDR3 protein, CDR3 DNA. D genes are given only for firm matches. Clone sizes are given selectively: once, few, many, or a class where the clone is expanded.

d_call: TRBD2
v_call: TRBV14
clone_size: few
j_call: TRBJ2-3
cdr3_aa: CASSHGTSGGADTQYF
cdr3_nt: TGTGCCAGCAGCCACGGGACTAGCGGAGGGGCGGATACGCAGTATTTT

d_call: NA
v_call: TRBV13
clone_size: NA
j_call: TRBJ1-1
cdr3_aa: CASTNRAREAFF
cdr3_nt: TGTGCCAGCACGAACAGGGCCCGTGAAGCTTTCTTT

d_call: TRBD1
v_call: TRBV11-3
clone_size: NA
j_call: TRBJ2-2
cdr3_aa: CASSTRTGNTGELFF
cdr3_nt: TGTGCCAGCAGCACACGGACAGGGAACACCGGGGAGCTGTTTTTT

d_call: NA
v_call: TRBV18
clone_size: once
j_call: TRBJ2-1
cdr3_aa: CASSPPLASSYNEQFF
cdr3_nt: TGTGCCAGCTCACCACCACTAGCCAGCTCCTACAATGAGCAGTTCTTC

d_call: NA
v_call: TRBV3-1/TRBV3-2
clone_size: NA
j_call: TRBJ1-1
cdr3_aa: CASSRILSGAVFF
cdr3_nt: TGTGCCAGCAGCCGAATCCTCTCAGGGGCGGTTTTCTTT

d_call: NA
v_call: TRBV7-9
clone_size: NA
j_call: TRBJ1-3
cdr3_aa: CASSFGISGNTIYF
cdr3_nt: TGTGCCAGCAGCTTCGGTATTTCCGGAAACACCATATATTTT

d_call: NA
v_call: TRBV2
clone_size: NA
j_call: TRBJ2-1
cdr3_aa: CASMGDLSYNEQFF
cdr3_nt: TGTGCCAGCATGGGAGATCTTTCCTACAATGAGCAGTTCTTC

d_call: NA
v_call: TRBV19
clone_size: NA
j_call: TRBJ1-5
cdr3_aa: CASSIFREGNQPQHF
cdr3_nt: TGTGCCAGTAGTATTTTCAGGGAGGGGAATCAGCCCCAGCATTTT

d_call: NA
v_call: TRBV30
clone_size: NA
j_call: TRBJ2-7
cdr3_aa: CAWSVVGGAYEQYF
cdr3_nt: TGTGCCTGGAGTGTAGTAGGGGGAGCCTACGAGCAGTACTTC

d_call: NA
v_call: TRBV12-3/TRBV12-4
clone_size: NA
j_call: TRBJ1-2
cdr3_aa: CASSLGGDYGYTF
cdr3_nt: TGTGCCAGCAGTTTAGGCGGAGACTATGGCTACACCTTC

d_call: NA
v_call: TRBV5-1
clone_size: NA
j_call: TRBJ2-1
cdr3_aa: CASSLERSNEQFF
cdr3_nt: TGCGCCAGCAGCTTGGAGCGATCTAATGAGCAGTTCTTC

d_call: NA
v_call: TRBV15
clone_size: NA
j_call: TRBJ2-1
cdr3_aa: CATSREQTSYNEQFF
cdr3_nt: TGTGCCACCAGCAGAGAACAGACGTCCTACAATGAGCAGTTCTTC

d_call: TRBD2
v_call: TRBV28
clone_size: once
j_call: TRBJ2-1
cdr3_aa: CASSLAGVYNEQFF
cdr3_nt: TGTGCCAGCAGTCTAGCGGGAGTCTACAATGAGCAGTTCTTC

d_call: TRBD1
v_call: TRBV6-1
clone_size: once
j_call: TRBJ1-4
cdr3_aa: CASSEGQGRNRKLFF
cdr3_nt: TGTGCCAGCAGTGAAGGACAGGGCCGAAATCGGAAACTGTTTTTT

d_call: NA
v_call: TRBV7-2
clone_size: NA
j_call: TRBJ1-3
cdr3_aa: CASSLWGGVGNTIYF
cdr3_nt: TGTGCCAGCAGCTTATGGGGGGGGGTTGGAAACACCATATATTTT

d_call: NA
v_call: TRBV30
clone_size: NA
j_call: TRBJ2-5
cdr3_aa: CAWSRGQETQYF
cdr3_nt: TGTGCCTGGAGCAGGGGTCAAGAGACCCAGTACTTC

d_call: TRBD1
v_call: TRBV18
clone_size: NA
j_call: TRBJ2-7
cdr3_aa: CASSPGQGTGGEQYF
cdr3_nt: TGTGCCAGCTCACCTGGACAGGGTACTGGTGGAGAGCAGTACTTC

d_call: NA
v_call: TRBV10-1
clone_size: NA
j_call: TRBJ2-7
cdr3_aa: CASSEGGSYEQYF
cdr3_nt: TGCGCCAGCAGTGAAGGAGGGTCCTACGAGCAGTACTTC

d_call: NA
v_call: TRBV4-1
clone_size: NA
j_call: TRBJ2-4
cdr3_aa: CASSQLGLQQNIQYF
cdr3_nt: TGCGCCAGCAGCCAACTCGGACTCCAACAAAACATTCAGTACTTC

d_call: NA
v_call: TRBV28
clone_size: NA
j_call: TRBJ2-3
cdr3_aa: CASSSPRRSTDTQYF
cdr3_nt: TGTGCCAGCAGCTCTCCTCGGCGGAGCACAGATACGCAGTATTTT

d_call: NA
v_call: TRBV28
clone_size: NA
j_call: TRBJ2-4
cdr3_aa: CASSRSNGRNIQYF
cdr3_nt: TGTGCCAGCAGTCGATCCAACGGGAGAAACATTCAGTACTTC

d_call: TRBD1
v_call: TRBV18
clone_size: NA
j_call: TRBJ1-2
cdr3_aa: CASSRTGGRVRGYTF
cdr3_nt: TGTGCCAGCTCACGGACAGGGGGTCGAGTGCGAGGCTACACCTTC

d_call: TRBD1
v_call: TRBV4-1
clone_size: NA
j_call: TRBJ2-1
cdr3_aa: CASSRHVGTDNEQFF
cdr3_nt: TGCGCCAGCAGCCGACACGTTGGGACAGACAATGAGCAGTTCTTC

d_call: NA
v_call: TRBV30
clone_size: NA
j_call: TRBJ1-3
cdr3_aa: CAWSWQARNTIYF
cdr3_nt: TGTGCCTGGAGTTGGCAGGCCCGAAACACCATATATTTT

d_call: TRBD1
v_call: TRBV18
clone_size: once
j_call: TRBJ2-3
cdr3_aa: CASSPRDRGLDTQYF
cdr3_nt: TGTGCCAGCTCACCCCGGGACAGGGGGCTAGATACGCAGTATTTT

d_call: NA
v_call: TRBV30
clone_size: NA
j_call: TRBJ1-4
cdr3_aa: CAWAQKATNEKLFF
cdr3_nt: TGTGCCTGGGCTCAGAAAGCAACTAATGAAAAACTGTTTTTT

d_call: TRBD1
v_call: TRBV5-1
clone_size: NA
j_call: TRBJ1-2
cdr3_aa: CASSSTGTGGVGYTF
cdr3_nt: TGCGCCAGCAGCTCCACCGGGACAGGGGGCGTCGGCTACACCTTC

d_call: NA
v_call: TRBV28
clone_size: NA
j_call: TRBJ2-6
cdr3_aa: CASSRFWSEGPNSGANVLTF
cdr3_nt: TGTGCCAGCAGTCGTTTTTGGTCGGAGGGGCCGAACTCTGGGGCCAACGTCCTGACTTTC

d_call: NA
v_call: TRBV11-2
clone_size: NA
j_call: TRBJ1-2
cdr3_aa: CASSHTTSGYTF
cdr3_nt: TGTGCCAGCAGCCACACTACGTCGGGCTACACCTTC

d_call: TRBD2
v_call: TRBV5-6
clone_size: NA
j_call: TRBJ2-3
cdr3_aa: CASSLVFAGGPTDTQYF
cdr3_nt: TGTGCCAGCAGCTTGGTTTTCGCGGGAGGGCCGACAGATACGCAGTATTTT

d_call: TRBD1
v_call: TRBV28
clone_size: NA
j_call: TRBJ2-3
cdr3_aa: CASSLTGSTDTQYF
cdr3_nt: TGTGCCAGCAGTCTGACAGGGAGCACAGATACGCAGTATTTT

d_call: TRBD2
v_call: TRBV19
clone_size: NA
j_call: TRBJ2-3
cdr3_aa: CASSSGESSTDTQYF
cdr3_nt: TGTGCCAGTTCTAGCGGGGAGTCTAGCACAGATACGCAGTATTTT

d_call: NA
v_call: TRBV14
clone_size: few
j_call: TRBJ2-1
cdr3_aa: CASSPLITAGNEQFF
cdr3_nt: TGTGCCAGCAGCCCCCTTATAACGGCGGGCAATGAGCAGTTCTTC

d_call: TRBD1
v_call: TRBV2
clone_size: NA
j_call: TRBJ2-7
cdr3_aa: CASSPPGQGTNEQYF
cdr3_nt: TGTGCCAGCAGCCCTCCGGGACAGGGGACCAACGAGCAGTACTTC

d_call: TRBD2
v_call: TRBV5-6
clone_size: NA
j_call: TRBJ2-1
cdr3_aa: CASSLPGLAGVVMGNEQFF
cdr3_nt: TGTGCCAGCAGCCTACCGGGACTAGCGGGAGTAGTAATGGGGAATGAGCAGTTCTTC

d_call: NA
v_call: TRBV3-1/TRBV3-2
clone_size: NA
j_call: TRBJ1-2
cdr3_aa: CASSRSSTANGYTF
cdr3_nt: TGTGCCAGCAGCCGCAGTAGCACGGCTAATGGCTACACCTTC

d_call: NA
v_call: TRBV29-1
clone_size: NA
j_call: TRBJ2-2
cdr3_aa: CSGSQGGTGELFF
cdr3_nt: TGCAGCGGGAGTCAGGGCGGCACCGGGGAGCTGTTTTTT

d_call: TRBD1
v_call: TRBV19
clone_size: NA
j_call: TRBJ1-4
cdr3_aa: CASSRQGREKLFF
cdr3_nt: TGTGCCAGTAGTCGACAGGGGAGAGAAAAACTGTTTTTT

d_call: NA
v_call: TRBV11-2
clone_size: NA
j_call: TRBJ1-6
cdr3_aa: CASSSRRVGTTNSPLHF
cdr3_nt: TGTGCCAGCAGCTCCCGCCGGGTGGGGACAACTAATTCACCCCTCCACTTT

d_call: NA
v_call: TRBV7-2
clone_size: NA
j_call: TRBJ2-7
cdr3_aa: CASRPPGQYLSGEQYF
cdr3_nt: TGTGCCAGCAGACCTCCCGGCCAATACCTTTCGGGGGAGCAGTACTTC

d_call: TRBD1
v_call: TRBV29-1
clone_size: NA
j_call: TRBJ2-1
cdr3_aa: CSARTGVNEQFF
cdr3_nt: TGCAGCGCTAGGACAGGGGTGAATGAGCAGTTCTTC

d_call: TRBD1
v_call: TRBV25-1
clone_size: NA
j_call: TRBJ1-5
cdr3_aa: CASSPGQGNQPQHF
cdr3_nt: TGTGCCAGCAGTCCCGGACAGGGCAATCAGCCCCAGCATTTT